One T cell receptor beta chain is described in this entry. Its antigen is as yet unknown. Sample-barcoded 5' priming and a J-beta primer mix drove a second PCR of about 7 to 12 cycles. TCRdb reprocessed the 5' RACE reads via MiXCR and lists one record per CDR3 protein. The sample gives about 640,000 distinct CDR3 sequences, about 54% of which show up once; over 35% is in the top ten. The CDR3 spans 14 residues. Germline CDR1 and CDR2: MNHNY and SVGAGI (reference sequence). The entry originates in a study of blood T cells in healthy people across ages. General study points: With donor CMV status unknown, expanded clonotype changes were possibly confounded. Aged donors had fewer naive CD4+ cells and lower diversity than long-lived donors.

The chain uses TRBV6-6 and TRBJ2-5, with 7 bases fitting TRBD1. With the DNA end fitting TRBJ2-1 better, the J assignment may be wrong. The specimen was blood. This TCR derives from a man aged 60 to 69 in good health. CDR3 amino acids: CASSPGTDQETQFF. The CDR3 DNA follows: TGTGCCAGCAGCCCCGGGACAGATCAAGAGACCCAGTTCTTC.